This is a list of T cell receptor beta chains from one sample in a study of identical twins. From the 5' RACE reads, TCRdb called clonotypes with MiXCR, one entry per CDR3 protein. This sample has fewer than 500,000 distinct CDR3 sequences, with about 13% found just once. The same specimen was also included in a second study, on yellow fever vaccine responses in identical twins.

Sequenced: CD4+ T cells sorted from blood. The source of these receptors is a woman aged 18-29 years in good health. CDR3s include the opening cysteine and the closing phenylalanine or tryptophan. The D gene is left open where the match is weak. The size of a clone is reported for some rows only, either as once, few or many, or as a class for expanded clones.

clone size,D gene,V gene,J gene,CDR3 protein,CDR3 DNA
many,-,TRBV5-1,TRBJ2-1,CASSLTRNNEQFF,TGCGCCAGCAGCTTGACCCGGAACAATGAGCAGTTCTTC
few,-,TRBV30,TRBJ2-7,CAWSVRGGYEQYF,TGTGCCTGGAGTGTACGAGGGGGCTACGAGCAGTACTTC
many,-,TRBV28,TRBJ2-7,CASRPTGTFYEQYF,TGTGCCAGCAGACCAACCGGGACATTTTACGAGCAGTACTTC
-,-,TRBV19,TRBJ2-7,CASSTRGSAYEQYF,TGTGCCAGTAGTACCCGTGGTTCGGCCTACGAGCAGTACTTC
few,-,TRBV14,TRBJ2-5,CASSQDDWGSGETQYF,TGTGCCAGCAGCCAAGATGATTGGGGGTCGGGAGAGACCCAGTACTTC
few,-,TRBV15,TRBJ1-5,CATSREFGYQPQHF,TGTGCCACCAGCAGAGAATTTGGCTATCAGCCCCAGCATTTT
few,-,TRBV20-1,TRBJ2-2,CSASDGTVKNTGELFF,TGCAGTGCTAGCGACGGGACGGTAAAGAACACCGGGGAGCTGTTTTTT
few,TRBD1,TRBV7-9,TRBJ2-7,CASTRQGALNPYEQYF,TGTGCCAGCACCCGACAGGGGGCGCTTAATCCTTACGAGCAGTACTTC
-,TRBD2,TRBV20-1,TRBJ2-1,CSARGSGGGTYNEQFF,TGCAGTGCTAGAGGGTCGGGCGGGGGAACCTACAATGAGCAGTTCTTC
many,-,TRBV18,TRBJ2-7,CASTAGTEPYEQYF,TGTGCCAGCACCGCCGGGACCGAACCCTACGAGCAGTACTTC
few,-,TRBV29-1,TRBJ2-3,CSTRTGPTTDTQYF,TGCAGTACAAGGACGGGACCAACCACAGATACGCAGTATTTT
-,-,TRBV15,TRBJ1-1,CATSSDRFDTEAFF,TGTGCCACCAGCAGCGACAGGTTTGACACTGAAGCTTTCTTT
few,-,TRBV28,TRBJ1-1,CASTRLQVLNTEAFF,TGTGCCAGCACCCGACTACAGGTCCTGAACACTGAAGCTTTCTTT
-,-,TRBV12-3/TRBV12-4,TRBJ2-1,CASSLGQGGAGEQFF,TGTGCCAGCAGTTTAGGGCAGGGTGGTGCAGGTGAGCAGTTCTTC
many,-,TRBV3-1,TRBJ2-1,CASSQDTGRFYNEQFF,TGTGCCAGCAGCCAAGATACGGGAAGGTTTTACAATGAGCAGTTCTTC
-,-,TRBV20-1,TRBJ1-1,CSAYPAGKNTEAFF,TGCAGTGCTTACCCGGCGGGCAAGAACACTGAAGCTTTCTTT
few,TRBD1,TRBV24-1,TRBJ2-7,CATSDGTAYEQYF,TGTGCCACCAGTGATGGGACAGCTTACGAGCAGTACTTC
-,-,TRBV2,TRBJ2-3,CASSAVLEGTDTQYF,TGTGCCAGCAGTGCGGTGTTGGAAGGCACAGATACGCAGTATTTT
-,-,TRBV19,TRBJ1-1,CASSIPGLNTEAFF,TGTGCCAGTAGTATTCCAGGGCTGAACACTGAAGCTTTCTTT
few,TRBD2,TRBV7-2,TRBJ2-3,CASSWAGLAGHTDTQYF,TGTGCCAGCAGCTGGGCGGGACTAGCGGGCCACACAGATACGCAGTATTTT
few,TRBD2,TRBV11-2,TRBJ2-7,CASSLIGTSFSYEQYF,TGTGCCAGCAGCTTAATCGGGACTAGCTTTTCCTACGAGCAGTACTTC
few,TRBD2,TRBV19,TRBJ2-1,CASSPRTSGRGEQFF,TGTGCCAGTAGTCCCCGGACTAGCGGGAGAGGTGAGCAGTTCTTC
many,TRBD1,TRBV12-3/TRBV12-4,TRBJ1-5,CASSPTGSNQPQHF,TGTGCCAGCAGCCCGACAGGGAGCAATCAGCCCCAGCATTTT
few,TRBD2,TRBV4-2,TRBJ2-3,CASSQERLAGGGGDTQYF,TGTGCCAGCAGCCAAGAGCGACTAGCGGGAGGAGGGGGAGATACGCAGTATTTT
many,-,TRBV25-1,TRBJ2-5,CASSEIGQGTETQYF,TGTGCCAGCAGTGAAATTGGGCAGGGCACGGAGACCCAGTACTTC
few,-,TRBV27,TRBJ2-3,CASSCIALACTDTQYF,TGTGCCAGCAGTTGCATAGCCCTGGCCTGCACAGATACGCAGTATTTT
once,TRBD2,TRBV11-2,TRBJ2-3,CASSSTVPGLAGGDTQYF,TGTGCCAGCAGCTCAACCGTCCCGGGACTAGCGGGAGGGGATACGCAGTATTTT
-,-,TRBV5-1,TRBJ2-7,CASSVIMGSSYEQYF,TGCGCCAGCAGTGTGATAATGGGGTCGAGCTACGAGCAGTACTTC
few,-,TRBV7-8,TRBJ1-5,CASSLERQGQPQHF,TGTGCCAGCAGCTTAGAACGGCAGGGACAGCCCCAGCATTTT
few,TRBD2,TRBV3-1,TRBJ2-3,CASSHQLAGGPDTQYF,TGTGCCAGCAGCCATCAACTAGCGGGGGGTCCGGATACGCAGTATTTT
few,TRBD2,TRBV20-1,TRBJ2-3,CSAGLAGSTDTQYF,TGCAGTGCAGGACTAGCGGGGAGCACAGATACGCAGTATTTT
few,TRBD1,TRBV20-1,TRBJ1-1,CSAEPGTGAEGTEAFF,TGCAGTGCCGAGCCGGGGACAGGGGCGGAAGGGACTGAAGCTTTCTTT
-,-,TRBV2,TRBJ1-6,CASTKDSSYNSPLHF,TGTGCCAGCACGAAAGACAGCTCCTATAATTCACCCCTCCACTTT
few,-,TRBV10-3,TRBJ1-1,CAIRGRTLNTEAFF,TGTGCCATCAGGGGACGGACTTTGAACACTGAAGCTTTCTTT
few,-,TRBV28,TRBJ2-5,CASSGRRDQYF,TGTGCCAGCAGCGGGCGGAGGGACCAGTACTTC
few,TRBD2,TRBV12-3/TRBV12-4,TRBJ2-5,CASSPPLAGGETQYF,TGTGCCAGCAGTCCCCCACTAGCGGGGGGAGAGACCCAGTACTTC
-,-,TRBV7-7,TRBJ2-5,CASSLTSAGETQYF,TGTGCTAGCAGCTTGACCAGCGCGGGAGAGACCCAGTACTTC
-,-,TRBV21-1,TRBJ1-2,CASSKGSQGQSYGYTF,TGTGCCAGCAGCAAAGGCTCGCAGGGGCAGAGCTATGGCTACACCTTC
few,-,TRBV20-1,TRBJ2-7,CSAREDRSSYEQYF,TGCAGTGCTAGAGAAGACAGGAGCTCCTACGAGCAGTACTTC
few,-,TRBV20-1,TRBJ1-6,CSARDEPLQGLALHF,TGCAGTGCTAGAGACGAGCCCTTACAGGGTTTGGCCCTCCACTTT
many,-,TRBV12-3/TRBV12-4,TRBJ2-3,CASSFIQISTDTQYF,TGTGCCAGCAGTTTTATACAAATCTCCACAGATACGCAGTATTTT
many,TRBD1,TRBV29-1,TRBJ2-2,CSVGNGQGPTGELFF,TGCAGCGTTGGGAATGGACAGGGCCCCACCGGGGAGCTGTTTTTT
few,-,TRBV9,TRBJ1-5,CASSVTDSVEPQHF,TGTGCCAGCAGCGTAACGGATTCGGTTGAGCCCCAGCATTTT
-,-,TRBV7-2,TRBJ2-5,CASSLAWRAETQYF,TGTGCCAGCAGCTTAGCGTGGAGAGCAGAGACCCAGTACTTC
few,TRBD2,TRBV12-3/TRBV12-4,TRBJ2-3,CASSLSSGGSTDTQYF,TGTGCCAGCAGTTTATCTAGCGGGGGGAGCACAGATACGCAGTATTTT
few,-,TRBV20-1,TRBJ2-2,CSAEAGLNTGELFF,TGCAGTGCGGAAGCCGGACTTAACACCGGGGAGCTGTTTTTT
-,-,TRBV6-1,TRBJ2-7,CASRKGVTSSYEQYF,TGTGCCAGCAGAAAAGGGGTTACCAGCTCCTACGAGCAGTACTTC
-,-,TRBV27,TRBJ2-1,CASRAGNNEQFF,TGTGCCAGCAGGGCAGGGAACAATGAGCAGTTCTTC
-,TRBD2,TRBV6-2/TRBV6-3,TRBJ2-7,CASSPRRETTYEQYF,TGTGCCAGCAGTCCACGGCGGGAGACGACCTACGAGCAGTACTTC
-,-,TRBV2,TRBJ2-5,CASSLPLWGNQETQYF,TGTGCCAGCAGTTTACCTCTTTGGGGGAACCAAGAGACCCAGTACTTC
-,-,TRBV9,TRBJ2-2,CASSVGGRSGELFF,TGTGCCAGCAGCGTAGGAGGGAGGTCCGGGGAGCTGTTTTTT
-,-,TRBV3-1,TRBJ2-1,CASSPSGNEQFF,TGTGCCAGCAGCCCCAGCGGCAATGAGCAGTTCTTC
few,-,TRBV20-1,TRBJ1-4,CSARAPQQSTNEKLFF,TGCAGTGCTAGAGCCCCTCAACAGTCAACTAATGAAAAACTGTTTTTT
-,-,TRBV28,TRBJ2-3,CASSFRRQASTDTQYF,TGTGCCAGCAGTTTTCGCCGACAAGCTAGCACAGATACGCAGTATTTT
-,-,TRBV29-1,TRBJ2-3,CSVPRGIASTDTQYF,TGCAGCGTCCCCCGGGGCATCGCTAGCACAGATACGCAGTATTTT
few,TRBD1,TRBV2,TRBJ1-2,CASSVQGAKGYTF,TGTGCCAGCAGTGTACAGGGGGCAAAGGGCTACACCTTC
-,-,TRBV6-1,TRBJ2-2,CASSEGTVGTGELFF,TGTGCCAGCAGTGAAGGCACAGTTGGAACCGGGGAGCTGTTTTTT
few,TRBD1,TRBV9,TRBJ1-1,CASSDWTGPTEAFF,TGTGCCAGCAGCGATTGGACAGGGCCCACTGAAGCTTTCTTT